What follows are 16 T cell receptor beta chains derived from one specimen sequenced in a study of T-cell memory formation after mild COVID-19. Via MiXCR, TCRdb re-called the 5' RACE reads, giving one row per CDR3 protein. Here the sample spans 500,000 to 600,000 distinct CDR3 sequences, about 20% being singletons. The specimen sequenced was PBMCs or a T cell subset sorted from them (not recorded which). The receptors were sampled from an adult woman who had mild COVID-19 (a few samples of this study predate the infection). Cell type and time point are not known.

The chain joins TRBV12-3 or TRBV12-4 to TRBJ1-2, with 11 bases aligning to TRBD1. This CDR3 contains 15 residues. With 10 bases clipped from V and 2 bases from J, the junction kept 9 bases outside the gene matches. CDR3 bases: TGTGCCATCCTGGACAGGGGGCACGGCAACTATGGCTACACCTTC. Residues: CAILDRGHGNYGYTF.

Only a few counts were recorded for this clonotype. The chain has TRBV7-2 and TRBJ2-1; TRBD2 matches at 8 bases. The CDR3 totals 15 residues. The germline gives CDR1 SGHTA, CDR2 FQGNSA. J lost 4 bases, V lost 5 bases, and 7 bases had no gene match. The CDR3 nucleotides are TGTGCCAGCAGCGCAGCTGGCGGGGGGTACAATGAGCAGTTCTTC. Residues: CASSAAGGGYNEQFF. The variable domain in full, with the rest retrieved from reference TRBV7-2 and TRBJ2-1, is GAGVSQSPSNKVTEKGKDVELRCDPISGHTALYWYRQSLGQGLEFLIYFQGNSAPDKSGLPSDRFSAERTGGSVSTLTIQRTQQEDSAVYLCASSAAGGGYNEQFFGPGTRLTVL.

This clonotype was counted between two and nine times. The gene calls are TRBV7-9 and TRBJ1-6; a possible D gene is TRBD1 (5 bases). The CDR3 spans 15 residues. The germline V and J ends were trimmed by 5 bases and 9 bases, with 17 bases remaining between them. Germline CDR1 is SEHNR and CDR2 is FQNEAQ (reference sequence). The CDR3 spells CASSKAGRQFSPLHF. In DNA form, the CDR3 reads TGTGCCAGCAGCAAAGCGGGCCGACAGTTTTCACCCCTCCACTTT.

This chain uses TRBV4-3 with TRBJ1-6; D not resolved. Germline V gene lookup returns CDR1 LGHNA and CDR2 YSLEER. The ends were cut back, 1 base at V and 10 bases at J, with 11 bases in the middle. The CDR3 is made up of 14 amino acids. This chain's CDR3 is CASSQGGLVSPLHF. The CDR3 DNA is TGCGCCAGCAGCCAAGGAGGGTTGGTGTCACCCCTCCACTTT.

This clonotype has a count of ten or more. The V call is TRBV24-1, the J call TRBJ1-6; D gene uncertain. The germline V gene has CDR1 KGHDR and CDR2 SFDVKD. This CDR3 contains 13 residues. V was cut by 8 bases and J by 8 bases, with 12 bases left in between. The CDR3 DNA reads TGTGCCACCATGGCAGGCCTCGATTCACCCCTCCACTTT. It specifies CATMAGLDSPLHF.

The genes are TRBV7-6 and TRBJ2-1, with a tentative D call TRBD2 (5 bases). V lost 2 bases to trimming and J lost 5 bases, with 19 bases between them. CDR3 length: 17 amino acids. Germline V gene lookup returns CDR1 SGHVS and CDR2 FNYEAQ. The chain's CDR3 is CASSLRSVLAPNNEQFF. The DNA of the CDR3 is TGTGCCAGCAGCTTAAGAAGCGTCCTAGCCCCGAACAATGAGCAGTTCTTC.

The genes are TRBV12-3 or TRBV12-4 and TRBJ1-1, with a possible D match to TRBD1 (6 bases). V lost 6 bases and J lost 10, with 15 bases in between. The CDR3 has 12 amino acids. CDR3 protein: CASRTGFNGAFF. The CDR3, as DNA: TGTGCCAGCAGAACAGGGTTCAATGGAGCTTTCTTT.

V is TRBV3-1 and J is TRBJ1-2; D might be TRBD1 (5 bases). The length of the CDR3 is 14 residues. Germline CDR1 reads LGHDT; CDR2 reads YNNKEL (reference sequence). V was trimmed by 3 bases and J by 5 bases, leaving 13 bases between them. CDR3: CASSHPGRIYGYTF. The CDR3 region has the DNA TGTGCCAGCAGCCATCCGGGACGGATATATGGCTACACCTTC. Full variable domain (remainder filled in from reference TRBV3-1 and TRBJ1-2): DTAVSQTPKYLVTQMGNDKSIKCEQNLGHDTMYWYKQDSKKFLKIMFSYNNKELIINETVPNRFSPKSPDKAHLNLHINSLELGDSAVYFCASSHPGRIYGYTFGSGTRLTVV.

This clonotype was picked up a small number of times. The CDR3 spells CATSDFSGGKAFF. The CDR3 DNA is TGTGCCACCAGTGATTTTTCCGGGGGAAAAGCTTTCTTT. The gene calls are TRBV24-1 and TRBJ1-1; D possibly corresponds to TRBD1 (5 bases). The CDR3 loop spans 13 amino acids. The V gene's germline CDR1 is KGHDR and CDR2 SFDVKD. V was clipped by 1 base and J by 9 bases, with 11 bases between them.

V usage is TRBV2 and J usage is TRBJ2-1, with D perhaps TRBD2 (5 bases). The V and J ends lost 6 bases and 6 bases respectively, with 15 bases between them. The germline gives CDR1 SNHLY, CDR2 FYNNEI. The CDR3 consists of 14 residues. This CDR3 reads CASSPRVAPNEQFF. The CDR3 coding sequence is TGTGCCAGCAGCCCGAGGGTGGCTCCCAATGAGCAGTTCTTC. The full variable domain, completed using reference TRBV2 and TRBJ2-1, is EPEVTQTPSHQVTQMGQEVILRCVPISNHLYFYWYRQILGQKVEFLVSFYNNEISEKSEIFDDQFSVERPDGSNFTLKIRSTKLEDSAMYFCASSPRVAPNEQFFGPGTRLTVL.

The J gene is TRBJ1-2, the V gene TRBV15, with D possibly TRBD1 on 5 matching bases. Germline V CDR1 and CDR2: LNHNV, YYDKDF (reference sequence). The CDR3 length is 15 residues. Trimming took off 0 bases at V and 0 bases at J, with 8 bases between the two ends. The CDR3 DNA is TGTGCCACCAGCAGAGATCAGACAGCTAACTATGGCTACACCTTC. Protein sequence: CATSRDQTANYGYTF.

V gene TRBV12-3 or TRBV12-4 combines with J gene TRBJ2-3, with 7 bases lining up with TRBD2. The CDR3 loop spans 15 amino acids. With V trimmed by 3 bases and J by 2 bases, 5 bases remained unmatched. The CDR3 region has the DNA TGTGCCAGCAGTTTGCCGCGGGGGTTCACAGATACGCAGTATTTT. This translates into CASSLPRGFTDTQYF.

The V and J genes are TRBV18 and TRBJ2-3; D is perhaps TRBD2 (5 bases). Trimming took off 1 base at V and 1 base at J, with 9 bases between the two ends. The germline V gene encodes CDR1 KGHSH and CDR2 LQKENI. The CDR3 length is 15 residues. CDR3: CASSPQKLGTDTQYF. Written as DNA, the CDR3 is TGTGCCAGCTCACCACAGAAACTAGGCACAGATACGCAGTATTTT. Complete variable domain (other parts from reference TRBV18 and TRBJ2-3): NAGVMQNPRHLVRRRGQEARLRCSPMKGHSHVYWYRQLPEEGLKFMVYLQKENIIDESGMPKERFSAEFPKEGPSILRIQQVVRGDSAAYFCASSPQKLGTDTQYFGPGTRLTVL.

V and J are TRBV7-9 and TRBJ2-7; TRBD2 agrees at 8 bases. Germline-derived CDR1 and CDR2 are SEHNR and FQNEAQ (reference sequence). The CDR3 consists of 14 residues. V lost 7 bases, J lost 2 bases, and 7 bases stayed unmatched. The CDR3 coding sequence is TGTGCCAGCAACCGGGAGGGGACGCCCTACGAGCAGTACTTC. Translation: CASNREGTPYEQYF.

The chain links TRBV5-6 to TRBJ1-1, with D perhaps matching TRBD1 (6 bases). The CDR3 is 15 amino acids. Germline V gene data show CDR1 as SGHDT and CDR2 as YYEEEE. The germline V and J ends were trimmed by 0 bases and 5 bases, with 14 bases remaining between them. For the CDR3, the DNA is TGTGCCAGCAGCTTGGGGGACATTTTTCGAACTGAAGCTTTCTTT. Amino acids: CASSLGDIFRTEAFF.

This clonotype was seen a few times. Its ends do not fully match the called genes, so a read error is possible. The rearrangement uses TRBV4-2 and TRBJ1-4; TRBD1 matches at 7 bases. The CDR3 length is 15 residues. Looked up from germline, CDR1 is LGHNA and CDR2 is YNFKEQ. CDR3 sequence: CASSLGDRDNEKLFF. As DNA, the CDR3 is TGTGCCAGTAGCCTTGGGGACAGAGATAATGAAAAACTGTTTTTT.